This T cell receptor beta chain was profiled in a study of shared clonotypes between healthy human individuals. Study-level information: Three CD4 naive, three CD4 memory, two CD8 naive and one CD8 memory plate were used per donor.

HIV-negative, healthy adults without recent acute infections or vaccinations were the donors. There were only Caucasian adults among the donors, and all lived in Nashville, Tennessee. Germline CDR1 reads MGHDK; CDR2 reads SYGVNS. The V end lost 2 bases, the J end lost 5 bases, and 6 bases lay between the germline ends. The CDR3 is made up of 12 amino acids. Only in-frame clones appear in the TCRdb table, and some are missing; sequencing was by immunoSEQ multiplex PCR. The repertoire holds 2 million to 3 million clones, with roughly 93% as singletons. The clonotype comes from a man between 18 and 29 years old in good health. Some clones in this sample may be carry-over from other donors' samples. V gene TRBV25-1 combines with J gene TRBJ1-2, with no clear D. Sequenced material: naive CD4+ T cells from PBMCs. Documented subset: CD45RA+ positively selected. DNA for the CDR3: TGTGCCAGCAGTGAAAACGGTTATGGCTACACCTTC. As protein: CASSENGYGYTF.